What follows describes a single TCR beta chain. Assay: immunoSEQ multiplex PCR; the TCRdb copy retains only in-frame clones and omits some. The sample has tens of thousands of clones; just over 90% are singletons. This entry belongs to a study of T cell changes during pregnancy in multiple sclerosis. This clonotype was sampled from a female donor with multiple sclerosis, enrolled in a pregnancy study. The sequencing here drew on CD4+ T cells from peripheral blood mononuclear cells, taken before pregnancy.

The CDR3 reads CAWSVPGQPQHF. The CDR3 bases are TGTGCCTGGAGTGTACCGGGTCAGCCCCAGCATTTT. V usage is TRBV30 and J usage is TRBJ1-5, with D unclear. V dropped 0 bases and J dropped 6 bases, with 6 bases sitting between them. There are 12 residues in the CDR3. CDR1 and CDR2 (germline): GTSNPN, SVGIG (reference sequence).